This section outlines one T cell receptor beta chain sequence together with its context. Its cognate antigen is unknown. RNA was isolated and reverse transcribed to cDNA, the sequencing template. The protocol was immunoSEQ multiplex PCR, while the TCRdb copy is restricted to in-frame clones and leaves out a portion. The profile shows roughly 250,000 clones, around two thirds of them singletons. The sample is drawn from a study of CD8+ T cells in alopecia areata. Study-level findings and limits: Clarity of TCR sharing across patients fell short of that in mice, possibly HLA-related.

CDR1 DFQATT and CDR2 SNEGSKA come from the germline V gene (reference sequence). The CDR3 runs to 11 residues. The V end was cut by 6 bases, the J end by 5 bases, with 10 bases between. Alopecia areata patients provided lesional scalp punch biopsies and peripheral blood. The starting material was CD4+ T cells sorted from blood, obtained at week 0. The source is a human donor with alopecia areata. The chain has TRBV20-1 and TRBJ1-1; perhaps TRBD1 as D (5 bases). CDR3 DNA: TGCAGTGCCCAATGGGGGACTGAAGCTTTCTTT. It encodes CSAQWGTEAFF.